This T cell receptor (beta chain) was recovered during a study of T cells in Graves' hyperthyroidism and ophthalmopathy. Thyroid ultrasound and orbital computed tomography, with clinical symptoms and serum thyroxine and TRAb, informed diagnoses. The CDR3 consists of 16 residues. From germline, CDR1 is MNHEY and CDR2 SVGEGT. Trimming at V came to 4 bases and at J to 8 bases, leaving 7 bases not matched to a gene. Amplified TCR beta CDR3 regions derived from RNA transcripts. RT-PCR in the first round (using the HTBI primer set) targeted the TCR CDR3. From the multiplex PCR reads, TCRdb called clonotypes with MiXCR, one entry per CDR3 protein. The sample lists about half a million distinct CDR3 sequences, approximately 23% occurring once.

This chain uses TRBV6-2 or TRBV6-3 with TRBJ2-1; 14 bases are shared with TRBD2. This TCR was recovered from a woman in her 70s with Graves' ophthalmopathy. Sequenced sample: blood. The CDR3 DNA reads as TGTGCCAGCAGTTCGGGACTAGCGGGAGTTATAGATGAGCAGTTCTTC. This sequence encodes CASSSGLAGVIDEQFF.